Given below is one T cell receptor beta chain in context. Antigen specificity is unknown. The CDR3 consists of 15 residues. The V segment lost 3 bases and the J segment 2 bases; nucleotides outside the gene matches: 0. The study's findings and limits: Tumor Tregs overlapped most with tumor, then blood, naive CD4+ cells. The larger cohort examined one V-J beta rearrangement, not whole repertoires.

After constant-region reverse-primer amplification, full-length variable regions underwent semi-nested PCR with Nested Universal Primer A. TCRdb reprocessed the 5' RACE reads via MiXCR and lists one record per CDR3 protein. The table has about 57,000 distinct CDR3 sequences, around 28% seen once. V usage is TRBV12-3 or TRBV12-4 and J usage is TRBJ1-6, with TRBD1 identical over 8 bases. Sequenced material: tumor-infiltrating memory CD4+ T cells sorted from the breast tumor. Subset: memory CD4+ T cells, CD4+CD45RO+CD25-. The TCR originated in a female donor with breast cancer. The CDR3 spells CASSLGQAYNSPLHF. In DNA, the CDR3 is TGTGCCAGCAGTTTGGGACAGGCCTATAATTCACCCCTCCACTTT.